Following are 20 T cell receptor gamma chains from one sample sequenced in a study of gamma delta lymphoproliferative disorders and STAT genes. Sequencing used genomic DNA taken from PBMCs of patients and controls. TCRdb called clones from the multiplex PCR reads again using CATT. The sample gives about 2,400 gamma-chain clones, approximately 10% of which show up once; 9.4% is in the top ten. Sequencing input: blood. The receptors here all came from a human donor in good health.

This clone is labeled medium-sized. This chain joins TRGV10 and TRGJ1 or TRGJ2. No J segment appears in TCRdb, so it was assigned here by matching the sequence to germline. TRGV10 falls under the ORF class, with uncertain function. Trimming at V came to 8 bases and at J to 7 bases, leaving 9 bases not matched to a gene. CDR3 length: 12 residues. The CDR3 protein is CAAWPTGYKKLF. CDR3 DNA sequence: TGTGCTGCGTGGCCTACCGGGTATAAGAAACTCTTT.

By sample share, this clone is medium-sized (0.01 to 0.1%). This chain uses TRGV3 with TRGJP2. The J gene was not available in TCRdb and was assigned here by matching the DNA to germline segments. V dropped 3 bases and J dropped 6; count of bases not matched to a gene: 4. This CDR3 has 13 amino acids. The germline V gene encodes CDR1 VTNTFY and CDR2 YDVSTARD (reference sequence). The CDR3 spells CATWDGGDWIKTF. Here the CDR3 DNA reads TGTGCCACCTGGGACGGTGGTGATTGGATCAAGACGTTT.

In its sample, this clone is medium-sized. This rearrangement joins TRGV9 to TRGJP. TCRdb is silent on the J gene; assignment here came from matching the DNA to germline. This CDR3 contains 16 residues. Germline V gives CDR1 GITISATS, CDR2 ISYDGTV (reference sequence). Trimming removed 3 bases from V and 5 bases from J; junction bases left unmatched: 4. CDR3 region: CALWEMKELGKKIKVF. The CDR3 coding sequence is TGTGCCTTGTGGGAGATGAAAGAGTTGGGCAAAAAAATCAAGGTATTT.

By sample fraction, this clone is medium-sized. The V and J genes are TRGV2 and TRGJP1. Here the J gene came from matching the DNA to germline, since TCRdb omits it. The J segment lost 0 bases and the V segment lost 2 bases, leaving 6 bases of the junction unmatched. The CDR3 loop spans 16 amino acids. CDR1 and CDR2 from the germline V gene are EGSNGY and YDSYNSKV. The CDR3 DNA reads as TGTGCCACCTGGGACGTGTCCTATACCACTGGTTGGTTCAAGATATTT. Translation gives CATWDVSYTTGWFKIF.

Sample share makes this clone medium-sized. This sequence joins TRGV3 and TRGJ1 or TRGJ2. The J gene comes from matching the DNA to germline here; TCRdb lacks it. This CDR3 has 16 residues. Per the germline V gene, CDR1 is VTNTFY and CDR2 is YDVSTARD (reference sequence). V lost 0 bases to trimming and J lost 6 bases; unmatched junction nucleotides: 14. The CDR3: CATWDRRIGRFYKKLF. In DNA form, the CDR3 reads TGTGCCACCTGGGACAGGCGAATCGGTCGGTTTTATAAGAAACTCTTT.

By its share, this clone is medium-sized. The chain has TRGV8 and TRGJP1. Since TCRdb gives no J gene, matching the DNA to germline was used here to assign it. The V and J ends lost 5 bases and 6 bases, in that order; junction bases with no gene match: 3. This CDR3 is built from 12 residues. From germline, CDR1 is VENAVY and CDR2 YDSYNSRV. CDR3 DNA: TGTGCCACCTGGGTAGCTGGTTGGTTCAAGATATTT. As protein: CATWVAGWFKIF.

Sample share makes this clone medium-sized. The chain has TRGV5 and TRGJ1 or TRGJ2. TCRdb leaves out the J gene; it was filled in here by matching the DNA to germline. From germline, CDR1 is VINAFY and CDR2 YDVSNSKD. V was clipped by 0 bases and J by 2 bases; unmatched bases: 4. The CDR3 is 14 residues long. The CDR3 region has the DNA TGTGCCACCTGGGACAGGCCTTATTATTATAAGAAACTCTTT. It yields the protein CATWDRPYYYKKLF.

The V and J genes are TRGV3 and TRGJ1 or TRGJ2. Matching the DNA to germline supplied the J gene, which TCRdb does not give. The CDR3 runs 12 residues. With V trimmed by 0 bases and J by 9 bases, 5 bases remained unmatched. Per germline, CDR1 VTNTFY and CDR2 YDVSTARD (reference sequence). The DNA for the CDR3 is TGTGCCACCTGGGACAGGCCCAGTAAGAAACTCTTT. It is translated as CATWDRPSKKLF.

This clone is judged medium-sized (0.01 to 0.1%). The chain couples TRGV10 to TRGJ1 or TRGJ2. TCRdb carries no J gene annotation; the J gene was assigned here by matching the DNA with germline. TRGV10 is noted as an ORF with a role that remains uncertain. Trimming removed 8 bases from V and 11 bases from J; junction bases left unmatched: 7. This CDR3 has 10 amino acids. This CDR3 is CAAWDWEKLF. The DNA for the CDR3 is TGTGCTGCGTGGGATTGGGAGAAACTCTTT.

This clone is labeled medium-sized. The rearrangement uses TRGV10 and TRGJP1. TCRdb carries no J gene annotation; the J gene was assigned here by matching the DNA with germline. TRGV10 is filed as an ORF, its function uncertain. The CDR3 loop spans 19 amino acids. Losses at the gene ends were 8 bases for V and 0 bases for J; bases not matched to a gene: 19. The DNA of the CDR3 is TGTGCTGCGTGGGATTATTATATTGCCGCAAATACCACTGGTTGGTTCAAGATATTT. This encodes CAAWDYYIAANTTGWFKIF.

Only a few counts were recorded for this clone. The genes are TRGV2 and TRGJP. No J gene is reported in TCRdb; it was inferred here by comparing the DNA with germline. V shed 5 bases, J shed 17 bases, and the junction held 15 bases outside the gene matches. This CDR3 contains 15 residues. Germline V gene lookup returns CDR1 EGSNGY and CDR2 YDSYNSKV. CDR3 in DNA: TGTGCCACCTGGGCCCGAAGAGTTGGGCAAAAAATCAAGGTATTT. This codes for CATWARRVGQKIKVF.

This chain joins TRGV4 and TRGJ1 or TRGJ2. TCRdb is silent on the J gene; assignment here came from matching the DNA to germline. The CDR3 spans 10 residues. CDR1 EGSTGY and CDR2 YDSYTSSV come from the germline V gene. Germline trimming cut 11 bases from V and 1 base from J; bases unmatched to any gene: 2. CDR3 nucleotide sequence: TGTGCCATCAATTATTATAAGAAACTCTTT. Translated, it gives CAINYYKKLF.

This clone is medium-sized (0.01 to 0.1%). The CDR3 loop reads CATWDRGSGSSGFKIF. CDR3 DNA sequence: TGTGCCACCTGGGACAGGGGGTCTGGTTCCTCGGGGTTCAAGATATTT. The chain couples TRGV5 to TRGJP1. The J gene was not available in TCRdb and was assigned here by matching the DNA to germline segments. The CDR3 extends over 16 amino acids. The trim removed 0 bases at V and 12 bases at J, leaving 16 bases unmatched. Per the germline V gene, CDR1 is VINAFY and CDR2 is YDVSNSKD.

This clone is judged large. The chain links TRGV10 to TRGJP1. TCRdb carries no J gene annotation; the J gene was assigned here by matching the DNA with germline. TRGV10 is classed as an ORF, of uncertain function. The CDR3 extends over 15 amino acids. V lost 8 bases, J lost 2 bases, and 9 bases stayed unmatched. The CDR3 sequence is CAAWVYGTTGWFKIF. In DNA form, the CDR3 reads TGTGCTGCGTGGGTCTATGGCACCACTGGTTGGTTCAAGATATTT.

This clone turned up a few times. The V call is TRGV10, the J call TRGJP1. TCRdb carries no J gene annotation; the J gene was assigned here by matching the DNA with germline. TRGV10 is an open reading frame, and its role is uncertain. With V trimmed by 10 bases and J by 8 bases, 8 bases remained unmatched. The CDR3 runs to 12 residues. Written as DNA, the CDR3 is TGTGCTGCGTACGGGGCCGGTTGGTTCAAGATATTT. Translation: CAAYGAGWFKIF.

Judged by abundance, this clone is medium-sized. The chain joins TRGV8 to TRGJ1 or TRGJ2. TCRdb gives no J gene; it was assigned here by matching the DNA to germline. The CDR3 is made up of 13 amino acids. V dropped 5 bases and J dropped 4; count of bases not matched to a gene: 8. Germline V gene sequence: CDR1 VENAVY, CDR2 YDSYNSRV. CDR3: CATWVGPYYKKLF. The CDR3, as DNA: TGTGCCACCTGGGTTGGTCCGTATTATAAGAAACTCTTT.

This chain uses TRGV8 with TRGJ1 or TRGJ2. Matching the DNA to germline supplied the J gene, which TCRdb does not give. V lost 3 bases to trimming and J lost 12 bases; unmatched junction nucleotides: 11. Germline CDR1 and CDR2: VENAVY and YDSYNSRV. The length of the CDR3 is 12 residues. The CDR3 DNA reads TGTGCCACCTGGGATTTCCGGGGAGCGAAACTCTTT. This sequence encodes CATWDFRGAKLF.

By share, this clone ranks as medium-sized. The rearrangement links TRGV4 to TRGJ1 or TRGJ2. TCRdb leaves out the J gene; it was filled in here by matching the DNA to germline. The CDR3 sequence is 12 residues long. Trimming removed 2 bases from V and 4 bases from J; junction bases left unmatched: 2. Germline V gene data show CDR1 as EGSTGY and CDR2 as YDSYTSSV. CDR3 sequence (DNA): TGTGCCACCTGGGATGAGTATTATAAGAAACTCTTT. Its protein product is CATWDEYYKKLF.

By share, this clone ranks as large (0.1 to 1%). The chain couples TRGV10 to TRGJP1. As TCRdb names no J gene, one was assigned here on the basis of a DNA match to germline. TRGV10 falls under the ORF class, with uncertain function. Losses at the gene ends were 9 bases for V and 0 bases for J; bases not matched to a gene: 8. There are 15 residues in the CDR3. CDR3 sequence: CAACSGYTTGWFKIF. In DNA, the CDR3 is TGTGCTGCGTGCTCTGGTTATACCACTGGTTGGTTCAAGATATTT.

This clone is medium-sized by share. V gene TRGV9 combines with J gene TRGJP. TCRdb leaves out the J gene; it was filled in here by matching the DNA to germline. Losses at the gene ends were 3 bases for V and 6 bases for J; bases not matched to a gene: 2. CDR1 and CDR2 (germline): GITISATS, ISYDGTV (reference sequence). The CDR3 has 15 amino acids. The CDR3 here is CALWESELGKKIKVF. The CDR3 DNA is TGTGCCTTGTGGGAGTCAGAGTTGGGCAAAAAAATCAAGGTATTT.